These T cell receptor beta chains were read from a single sample in a study of lymphopenia after photon versus proton radiotherapy. Repertoires were generated with immunoSEQ multiplex PCR, while TCRdb's copy carries only in-frame clones and drops some. The sample consists of 20,000 to 25,000 clones, more than 80% of them appearing once. Material: peripheral blood, obtained from a patient treated with photon-based radiotherapy. These receptor sequences come from a man in his forties with gastric cancer. Each CDR3 is given with its conserved first and last residue. The order of the fields is clone size, D gene, J gene, V gene, CDR3 protein, CDR3 DNA. D genes are given only for firm matches. Clone size is given for some rows only: seen once, a few or many times, or a class if the clone is expanded.

>.|.|TRBJ1-1|TRBV7-2
CASSPARNQAFF
TGTGCCAGCAGCCCAGCCCGGAACCAAGCTTTCTTT
>.|.|TRBJ2-7|TRBV6-1
CASSVDFSYEQYF
TGTGCCAGCAGTGTCGATTTTTCCTACGAGCAGTACTTC
>.|.|TRBJ2-2|TRBV7-2
CASSPIGELFF
TGTGCCAGCAGCCCCATCGGGGAGCTGTTTTTT
>.|.|TRBJ2-5|TRBV4-1
CASSQERGVGTQYF
TGCGCCAGCAGCCAAGAAAGGGGAGTCGGGACCCAGTACTTC
>.|TRBD1|TRBJ2-2|TRBV27
CASGRDRVTGELFF
TGTGCCAGCGGCCGGGACAGGGTCACCGGGGAGCTGTTTTTT
>few|TRBD1|TRBJ1-5|TRBV2
CASSDTARGANQPQHF
TGTGCCAGCAGTGATACGGCCAGGGGGGCCAATCAGCCCCAGCATTTT
>.|.|TRBJ1-5|TRBV21-1
CASSKGTANQPQHF
TGTGCCAGCAGCAAAGGGACAGCTAATCAGCCCCAGCATTTT
>once|.|TRBJ2-3|TRBV6-5
CASCLGEATDTQYF
TGTGCCAGCTGCTTAGGTGAGGCCACAGATACGCAGTATTTT
>medium-sized|TRBD1|TRBJ1-1|TRBV27
CATGQASNTEAFF
TGTGCCACCGGACAGGCTTCGAACACTGAAGCTTTCTTT
>once|.|TRBJ2-2|TRBV19
CASSTNGPNTGELFF
TGTGCCAGTAGTACTAACGGACCGAACACCGGGGAGCTGTTTTTT
>.|.|TRBJ1-2|TRBV7-2
CASSLDPQYGYTF
TGTGCCAGCAGCTTAGATCCCCAGTATGGCTACACCTTC
>few|.|TRBJ1-4|TRBV29-1
CSVAATNEKLFF
TGCAGCGTTGCTGCAACTAATGAAAAACTGTTTTTT
>.|.|TRBJ2-1|TRBV5-6
CATFRRGGAGNEQFF
TGTGCCACCTTTCGTAGGGGGGGGGCTGGCAATGAGCAGTTCTTC
>.|TRBD1|TRBJ2-6|TRBV4-3
CASSQRTGGSGANVLTF
TGCGCCAGCAGCCAAAGAACAGGGGGCTCTGGGGCCAACGTCCTGACTTTC
>.|.|TRBJ1-2|TRBV30
CAWSVDGFYGYTF
TGTGCCTGGAGTGTAGATGGGTTCTATGGCTACACCTTC
>.|.|TRBJ1-5|TRBV19
CASSMADSNQPQHF
TGTGCCAGTAGTATGGCAGATAGCAATCAGCCCCAGCATTTT
>.|.|TRBJ2-7|TRBV7-9
CASSLVRYEQYF
TGTGCCAGCAGCTTAGTCCGTTACGAGCAGTACTTC
>.|.|TRBJ1-2|TRBV30
CAWSSQGSYGYTF
TGTGCCTGGAGTTCTCAGGGAAGCTATGGCTACACCTTC
>.|.|TRBJ1-5|TRBV6-6
CASRPTGTSNQPQHF
TGTGCCAGCAGACCGACAGGTACCAGCAATCAGCCCCAGCATTTT
>.|.|TRBJ1-6|TRBV19
CASSTGVPNSPLHF
TGTGCCAGTAGTACAGGGGTGCCTAATTCACCCCTCCACTTT
>.|TRBD1|TRBJ2-5|TRBV4-3
CASSQATGTGASQETQYF
TGCGCCAGCAGCCAGGCCACCGGGACAGGGGCTTCCCAAGAGACCCAGTACTTC
>.|.|TRBJ1-4|TRBV9
CASSAQSGATNEKLFF
TGTGCCAGCAGCGCTCAATCCGGCGCAACTAATGAAAAACTGTTTTTT
>once|.|TRBJ2-7|TRBV11-1
CASSLAEKGTYEQYF
TGTGCCAGCAGCTTAGCGGAAAAAGGTACCTACGAGCAGTACTTC
>.|.|TRBJ2-7|TRBV28
CASIPSEGSYEQYF
TGTGCCAGCATCCCTAGCGAGGGTTCCTACGAGCAGTACTTC
>.|TRBD2|TRBJ2-1|TRBV9
CASSLSGESYNEQFF
TGTGCCAGCAGCCTTAGCGGGGAGTCCTACAATGAGCAGTTCTTC
>.|.|TRBJ2-7|TRBV7-2
CASSSSDPPYEQYF
TGTGCCAGCAGCTCCTCGGACCCACCCTACGAGCAGTACTTC
>.|TRBD1|TRBJ2-2|TRBV6-6
CAIQDRAGTGELFF
TGTGCCATCCAGGACAGGGCTGGCACCGGGGAGCTGTTTTTT
>.|.|TRBJ2-2|TRBV10-3
CAIRVVNTGELFF
TGTGCCATACGGGTCGTGAACACCGGGGAGCTGTTTTTT
>.|TRBD1|TRBJ1-2|TRBV7-2
CASSSPGTGFYGYTF
TGTGCCAGCAGCTCGCCCGGGACAGGGTTCTATGGCTACACCTTC
>.|.|TRBJ2-7|TRBV4-3
CASSQNQGGGSSYEQYF
TGCGCCAGCAGCCAAAACCAGGGCGGCGGAAGCTCCTACGAGCAGTACTTC
>.|.|TRBJ1-6|TRBV6-1
CASSQGGTYNSPLHF
TGTGCCAGCAGTCAGGGAGGGACCTATAATTCACCCCTCCACTTT
>once|.|TRBJ1-4|TRBV7-2
CASSLNTVTNEKLFF
TGTGCCAGCAGCTTAAATACGGTGACTAATGAAAAACTGTTTTTT
>.|.|TRBJ1-2|TRBV11-2
CASSLGQGGGYTF
TGTGCCAGCAGCTTAGGGCAGGGAGGCGGCTACACCTTC
>.|.|TRBJ1-6|TRBV2
CAAGDSYNSPLHF
TGTGCCGCTGGGGACTCCTATAATTCACCCCTCCACTTT
>.|TRBD1|TRBJ2-1|TRBV29-1
CSAQQGGNEQFF
TGCAGCGCCCAACAGGGGGGCAATGAGCAGTTCTTC
>.|.|TRBJ2-7|TRBV5-1
CASSLRGYEQYF
TGCGCCAGCAGCTTACGGGGCTACGAGCAGTACTTC
>once|.|TRBJ1-1|TRBV5-8
CASSLFGKGVTEAFF
TGTGCCAGCAGCTTATTCGGGAAGGGTGTCACTGAAGCTTTCTTT
>.|.|TRBJ2-7|TRBV5-1
CASSPNGGTVYEQYF
TGCGCCAGCAGCCCCAACGGCGGGACAGTCTACGAGCAGTACTTC
>few|TRBD2|TRBJ2-5|TRBV7-2
CASSVRLAGFQETQYF
TGTGCCAGCAGCGTACGACTAGCGGGGTTCCAAGAGACCCAGTACTTC
>.|.|TRBJ1-6|TRBV27
CASKSDSYNSPLHF
TGTGCCAGCAAAAGTGACTCCTATAATTCACCCCTCCACTTT
>.|.|TRBJ2-1|TRBV6-1
CASSADIAYNEQFF
TGTGCCAGCAGTGCGGACATCGCCTACAATGAGCAGTTCTTC
>.|TRBD2|TRBJ2-3|TRBV30
CAWSETSGGGTDTQYF
TGTGCCTGGAGTGAGACTAGCGGGGGGGGCACAGATACGCAGTATTTT
>.|TRBD1|TRBJ2-1|TRBV27
CASSYSWQGAYNEQFF
TGTGCCAGCAGTTACTCTTGGCAGGGGGCCTACAATGAGCAGTTCTTC